The 18 T cell receptor beta chains given below trace back to one sample, sequenced in a study of T cell responses to AZD1222 COVID-19 vaccine. Assay used: immunoSEQ multiplex PCR; TCRdb lists only in-frame clones, some missing. The data hold some 70,000 clones, with 80% observed a single time. The material was peripheral blood, obtained 28 days after the second AZD1222 dose. Receptors originate from an adult who received the AZD1222 COVID-19 vaccine.

The rearrangement uses TRBV7-2 and TRBJ1-1; 8 nucleotides line up with TRBD1. CDR3 length: 15 amino acids. Per the germline V gene, CDR1 is SGHTA and CDR2 is FQGNSA. With 2 bases clipped from V and 1 base from J, the junction kept 3 bases outside the gene matches. CDR3 DNA sequence: TGTGCCAGCAGCTTATATGGGACAGGGAACACTGAAGCTTTCTTT. The encoded protein is CASSLYGTGNTEAFF.

Worth noting for this clone: No conserved phenylalanine or tryptophan is present at the end of the CDR3, so a read error is the likely explanation. The DNA is left out, because the CDR3 cannot be placed on it with certainty; the CDR3 is given as TCRdb lists it. The chain recombines TRBV20-1 with TRBJ1-6; the DNA was not compared with TRBD1, the D call given in the table. Counting both end residues, the CDR3 totals 8 amino acids. Germline-derived CDR1 and CDR2 are DFQATT and SNEGSKA (reference sequence). The CDR3 region is CSARDTAG.

The gene calls are TRBV7-9 and TRBJ2-2; D unresolved. The V end lost 2 bases, the J end lost 5 bases, and 0 bases lay between the germline ends. This CDR3 has 11 residues. Germline V CDR1 and CDR2: SEHNR, FQNEAQ (reference sequence). The CDR3 is CASSLTGELFF. Here the CDR3 DNA reads TGTGCCAGCAGCTTAACCGGGGAGCTGTTTTTT. The full variable domain, rest sourced from reference TRBV7-9 and TRBJ2-2, is DTGVSQNPRHKITKRGQNVTFRCDPISEHNRLYWYRQTLGQGPEFLTYFQNEAQLEKSRLLSDRFSAERPKGSFSTLEIQRTEQGDSAMYLCASSLTGELFFGEGSRLTVL.

The chain has TRBV6-4 and TRBJ2-1; 12 bases line up with TRBD1. V dropped 4 bases and J dropped 8; count of bases not matched to a gene: 6. The CDR3 is 15 residues long. The germline V gene has CDR1 MRHNA and CDR2 SNTAGT. CDR3 loop: CASSAGTGGVDEQFF. The CDR3 nucleotides read TGTGCCAGCAGTGCCGGGACAGGGGGCGTGGATGAGCAGTTCTTC.

The gene calls are TRBV4-1 and TRBJ2-2, with TRBD1 as a possible D gene (6 bases). Germline assignment: CDR1 MGHRA and CDR2 YSYEKL. The CDR3 has 15 amino acids. V gave up 1 base and J gave up 5 bases, with 11 bases separating them. DNA for the CDR3: TGCGCCAGCAGCCAAGTGGTCAGGGGAACCGGGGAGCTGTTTTTT. Residues: CASSQVVRGTGELFF.

V is TRBV29-1 and J is TRBJ1-3; a weak D match, TRBD1 (6 bases). The V end was cut by 6 bases, the J end by 3 bases, with 12 bases between. This CDR3 comprises 13 residues. Looked up from germline, CDR1 is SQVTM and CDR2 is ANQGSEA. The CDR3 loop reads CSVRGAGGNTIYF. The CDR3 DNA reads as TGCAGCGTGAGGGGGGCCGGTGGAAACACCATATATTTT. Full variable domain (missing parts from reference TRBV29-1 and TRBJ1-3): SAVISQKPSRDICQRGTSLTIQCQVDSQVTMMFWYRQQPGQSLTLIATANQGSEATYESGFVIDKFPISRPNLTFSTLTVSNMSPEDSSIYLCSVRGAGGNTIYFGEGSWLTVV.

The CDR3 here is CASNLAGGGETQYF. Here the CDR3 DNA reads TGTGCCAGCAATTTGGCGGGGGGTGGAGAGACCCAGTACTTC. The chain is built from TRBV7-8 and TRBJ2-5; TRBD2 matches at 8 bases. V shed 7 bases, J shed 4 bases, and the junction held 8 bases outside the gene matches. The CDR3 spans 14 residues. Germline-derived CDR1 and CDR2 are SGHVS and FQNEAQ.

The sample holds a few counts of this clone. V gene TRBV9 combines with J gene TRBJ1-2; 12 bases fit TRBD1. This CDR3 has 14 amino acids. Unmatched junction bases numbered 5, after V lost 3 bases and J lost 8 bases. CDR1 is SGDLS, CDR2 YYNGEE, per germline. CDR3 in DNA: TGTGCCAGCAGCGGCTTCGGGACAGGGGGCGGCTACACCTTC. Translated: CASSGFGTGGGYTF.

The chain combines TRBV6-6 with TRBJ2-7; D not certain. Trimming cost V 6 bases and J 3 bases, with 18 bases left between them. CDR1 is MNHNY and CDR2 is SVGAGI in the germline V gene (reference sequence). The CDR3 length is 15 residues. The CDR3 spells CASSGTSENSYEQYF. The CDR3 bases are TGTGCCAGCAGCGGCACTTCAGAAAATAGCTACGAGCAGTACTTC.

V gene TRBV30 combines with J gene TRBJ2-7; weak D call: TRBD2 (5 bases). The CDR3 is 12 amino acids. Trimming shortened V by 5 bases and J by 6 bases, and 14 bases separated the two germline ends. Looked up from germline, CDR1 is GTSNPN and CDR2 is SVGIG (reference sequence). The CDR3 is CAWVRGSREQYF. The DNA of the CDR3 is TGTGCCTGGGTCCGCGGGTCCCGCGAGCAGTACTTC.

This clone appeared once. The chain joins TRBV28 to TRBJ2-2; D might be TRBD1 (7 bases). Looked up from germline, CDR1 is MDHEN and CDR2 is SYDVKM. V was pared by 8 bases and J by 1 base, with 14 bases between. This CDR3 region has 15 residues. For the CDR3, the DNA is TGTGCCAGCGTCGCGGGGACAGAGAACACCGGGGAGCTGTTTTTT. This gives the protein CASVAGTENTGELFF.

The chain combines TRBV5-1 with TRBJ1-4, with D possibly matching TRBD1 (6 bases). Trimming stripped 4 bases from V and 2 bases from J, with 24 bases between. The germline CDR1 and CDR2 sequences are SGHRS and YFSETQ. This CDR3 is 19 amino acids long. CDR3: CASSGTDGTLGATNEKLFF. In DNA, the CDR3 is TGCGCCAGCAGCGGGACGGACGGCACTTTGGGGGCTACTAATGAAAAACTGTTTTTT.

The chain couples TRBV27 to TRBJ2-7; D is possibly TRBD1 (6 bases). The CDR3 runs 14 residues. Germline CDR1 MNHEY, CDR2 SMNVEV (reference sequence). Deletions cut 3 bases from V and 4 bases from J, with 13 bases between. The CDR3 loop is CASSFRGGEYEQYF. The CDR3 DNA sequence: TGTGCCAGCAGTTTTCGTGGGGGCGAATACGAGCAGTACTTC.

The chain has TRBV6-2 or TRBV6-3 and TRBJ2-1; D may be TRBD1 (6 bases). In germline, CDR1 is MNHEY, CDR2 SVGEGT. CDR3 length: 17 residues. V was pared by 6 bases and J by 0 bases, with 18 bases between. In DNA form, the CDR3 reads TGTGCCAGCAGCCCACCGACAGGCGCAGGCTCCTACAATGAGCAGTTCTTC. It translates to CASSPPTGAGSYNEQFF.

The V gene is TRBV12-3 or TRBV12-4, the J gene TRBJ1-4, with D possibly matching TRBD1 (5 bases). V was clipped by 7 bases and J by 5 bases, with 11 bases between them. This CDR3 has 13 amino acids. In nucleotides, the CDR3 is TGTGCCAGCACGGGGGGTCGGAATGAAAAACTGTTTTTT. Translated: CASTGGRNEKLFF.

This clone occurred many times. The chain combines TRBV6-4 with TRBJ2-3; D possibly corresponds to TRBD1 (6 bases). Trimming removed 2 bases from V and 0 bases from J, with 9 bases in between. In germline, CDR1 is MRHNA, CDR2 SNTAGT. The CDR3 is 15 amino acids. The DNA of the CDR3 is TGTGCCAGCAGTGACGAGGACAGTAGCACAGATACGCAGTATTTT. Translated: CASSDEDSSTDTQYF.

In its sample, this clone was seen many times. V is TRBV2 and J is TRBJ2-3, with D unresolved. This CDR3 spans 14 amino acids. In germline, CDR1 is SNHLY, CDR2 FYNNEI. V lost 4 bases and J lost 4, with 12 bases in between. CDR3 nucleotide sequence: TGTGCCAGCAGTGTAGAGTCTAGTTCAGATACGCAGTATTTT. Amino acid sequence: CASSVESSSDTQYF.

The V gene is TRBV12-5, the J gene TRBJ2-5, with unresolved D. Trimming removed 4 bases from V and 4 bases from J, with 7 bases in between. The CDR3 totals 12 residues. Germline CDR1 LGHNT, CDR2 FRNRAP. CDR3 nucleotides: TGTGCTAGTGGTTCCCCGGGAGAGACCCAGTACTTC. It encodes CASGSPGETQYF.